Given below is one TCR beta chain in context. Its specific antigen is unknown. No much larger clonotype is one base removed from it; base qualities were not supplied. These data belong to a study of CD4 T cells in relation to SARS-CoV-2 and coronaviruses (dated by TCRdb to the early 2020s). Regarding the research as a whole: Shared crossreactive spike epitopes were mapped to their HLA restriction using patient-derived lymphoblastoid cell lines. Expansion assays from other donors in the study were sequenced with a different, Illumina-based TCR-beta assay. The Adaptive Biotechnologies TCR-sequencing kit was used for samples from three pre-COVID donors and for the naive versus memory experiments, whereas the other data were Illumina-based. At the level of individual TCR clonotypes, the study measured memory CD4+ T cell crossreactivity between SARS-CoV-2 spike protein and common cold coronavirus spike proteins. Findings and caveats that apply to the study as a whole: The study was constrained by small numbers of patients and of tested TCRs. In approximately 60% of donors, memory CD4+ clonotypes turned up that crossrecognized SARS-CoV-2 and at least one common cold coronavirus spike. Crossreactive clones showed significantly weaker SARS-CoV-2-driven expansion than monoreactive clones, consistent with antigenic imprinting. Sequencing naive versus memory cells indicated that the assay picks up memory recall responses, not primary responses primed during culture. Since the crossreactivity analysis centred on spike protein, crossreactivity against other viral proteins was not assessed. Pre-pandemic and post-infection samples were not both contributed by any donor, so tracing of the source of pre-existing responses was limited.

CD4+ T cells from unexposed donors were collected before the COVID-19 pandemic (2011-2018). To separate naive from memory CD4+ T cells, cryopreserved PBMCs first underwent CD4 enrichment and then EasySep naive CD4+ T cell enrichment. The leukapheresis product used for the unexposed donors was purchased from a commercial source. Ficoll-Paque PLUS gradient centrifugation was used to isolate PBMCs from leukapheresis product or whole blood. The PBMCs went either fresh into the expansion assay or into cryopreservation at -140 degrees C. The QIAamp Micro DNA Kit was used to extract genomic DNA from the CD4+ T cells. The CDR3 spans 17 residues, from the cysteine through the phenylalanine. The sequence is cut down to CDR3 DNA, 51 bases in frame from base 1. The V end gives up 3 bases and the J end 4 bases, leaving 14 bases in the junction not matched to a gene. CDR1 is given as SGDLS and CDR2 as YYNGEE, both from the germline V gene.

Deep-resolution immunoSEQ TCR-beta sequencing was performed on DNA from uncultured naive and memory CD4+ T cells. Regarding the original processing steps: During preprocessing, nonproductive sequences were discarded, as were any CDR3s that did not begin with C, did not end with F or W, or were shorter than 7 amino acids. Cultured and uncultured naive and memory CD4+ repertoires were searched for previously identified spike- and CEF-reactive CDR3s. CDR3 homology was measured as pairwise Levenshtein distance, computed with the stringdist R package after trimming three terminal residues from each end. TCRdb re-hosts the immuneACCESS table, in-frame sequences only. Its copies lack some clones; in the studies checked, an unresolved V gene accounts for under half of them, and the cause for the rest is not known. The V and J calls and clone size are taken from that table; D and trimming were inferred from the DNA. Counted in this sample were 55,000 to 70,000 clones; about 92% of them appeared once. Together, the top ten hold approximately 0.21% of the sample.

The sample was naive CD4+ T cells from PBMCs. The cell subset or site tag for this specimen amounts to: naive CD4+ T cells isolated by negative enrichment. The clonotype comes from a human donor in good health. The sequence joins TRBV9 to TRBJ2-5; 8 central nucleotides agree with TRBD1. The CDR3 protein: CASSAEEGTGLGETQYF. The sequence in DNA is TGTGCCAGCAGCGCGGAAGAGGGGACAGGTCTTGGAGAGACCCAGTACTTC.